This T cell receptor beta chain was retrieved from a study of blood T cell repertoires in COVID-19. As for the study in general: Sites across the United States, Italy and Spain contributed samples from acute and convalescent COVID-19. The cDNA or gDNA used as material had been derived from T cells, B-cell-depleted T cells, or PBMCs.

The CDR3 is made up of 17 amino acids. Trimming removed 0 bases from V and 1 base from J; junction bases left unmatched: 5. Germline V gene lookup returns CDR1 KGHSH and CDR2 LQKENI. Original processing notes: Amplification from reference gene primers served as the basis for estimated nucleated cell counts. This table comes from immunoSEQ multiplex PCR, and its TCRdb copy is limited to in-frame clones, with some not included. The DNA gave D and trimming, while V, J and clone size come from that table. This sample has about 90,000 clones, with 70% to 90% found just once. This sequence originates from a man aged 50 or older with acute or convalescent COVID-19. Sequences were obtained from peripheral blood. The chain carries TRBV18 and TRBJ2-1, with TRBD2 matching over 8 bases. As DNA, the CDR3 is TGTGCCAGCTCACCACCGAGCGGGGGTTCTTCCTACAATGAGCAGTTCTTC. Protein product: CASSPPSGGSSYNEQFF.